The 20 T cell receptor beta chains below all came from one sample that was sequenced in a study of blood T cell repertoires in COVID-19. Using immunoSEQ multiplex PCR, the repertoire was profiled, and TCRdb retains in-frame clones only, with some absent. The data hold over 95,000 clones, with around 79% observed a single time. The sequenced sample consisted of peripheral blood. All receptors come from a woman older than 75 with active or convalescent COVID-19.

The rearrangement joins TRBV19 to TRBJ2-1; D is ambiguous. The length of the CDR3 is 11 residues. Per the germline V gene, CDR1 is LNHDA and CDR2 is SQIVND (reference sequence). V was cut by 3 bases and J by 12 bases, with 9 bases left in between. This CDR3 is CASSMSLGQFF. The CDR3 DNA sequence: TGTGCCAGTAGTATGTCACTTGGGCAGTTCTTC.

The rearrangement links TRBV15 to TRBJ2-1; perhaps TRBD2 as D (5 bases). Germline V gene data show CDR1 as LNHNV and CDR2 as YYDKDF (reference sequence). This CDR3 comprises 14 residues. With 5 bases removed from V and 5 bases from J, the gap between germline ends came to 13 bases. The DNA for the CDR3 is TGTGCCACCAGCGGAGGTCGACACCACAATGAGCAGTTCTTC. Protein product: CATSGGRHHNEQFF.

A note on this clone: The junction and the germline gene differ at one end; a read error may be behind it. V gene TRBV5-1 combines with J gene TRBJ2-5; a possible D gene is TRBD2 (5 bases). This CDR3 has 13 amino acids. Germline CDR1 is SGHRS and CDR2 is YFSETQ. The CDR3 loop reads CASRRAEGETQYF. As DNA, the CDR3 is TGTGCCAGCAGACGAGCAGAGGGAGAGACCCAGTACTTC.

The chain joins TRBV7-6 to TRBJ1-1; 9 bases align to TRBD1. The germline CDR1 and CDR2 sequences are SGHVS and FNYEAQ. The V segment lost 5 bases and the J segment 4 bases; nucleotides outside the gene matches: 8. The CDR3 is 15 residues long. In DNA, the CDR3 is TGTGCCAGCAGCCCGGGCCCGGGACAGGGCACTGAAGCTTTCTTT. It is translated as CASSPGPGQGTEAFF.

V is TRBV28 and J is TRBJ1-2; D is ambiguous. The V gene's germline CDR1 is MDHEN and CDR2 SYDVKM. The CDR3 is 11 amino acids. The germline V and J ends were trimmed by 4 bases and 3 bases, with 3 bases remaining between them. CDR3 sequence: CASSSDYGYTF. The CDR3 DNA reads TGTGCCAGCAGTTCGGACTATGGCTACACCTTC.

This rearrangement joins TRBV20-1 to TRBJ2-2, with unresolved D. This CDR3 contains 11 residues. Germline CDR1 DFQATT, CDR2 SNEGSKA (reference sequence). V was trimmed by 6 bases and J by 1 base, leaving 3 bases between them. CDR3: CSAKNTGELFF. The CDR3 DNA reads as TGCAGTGCCAAGAACACCGGGGAGCTGTTTTTT.

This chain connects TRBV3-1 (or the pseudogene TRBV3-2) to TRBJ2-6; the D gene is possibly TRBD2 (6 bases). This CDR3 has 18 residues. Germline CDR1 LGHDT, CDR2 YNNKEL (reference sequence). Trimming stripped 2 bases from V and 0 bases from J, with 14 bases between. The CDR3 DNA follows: TGTGCCAGCAGCCAATTTGGGGGGATAAGCTCTGGGGCCAACGTCCTGACTTTC. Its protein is CASSQFGGISSGANVLTF.

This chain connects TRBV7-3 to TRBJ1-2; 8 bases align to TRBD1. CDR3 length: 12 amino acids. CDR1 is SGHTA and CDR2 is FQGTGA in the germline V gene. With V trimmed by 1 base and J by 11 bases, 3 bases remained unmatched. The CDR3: CASSLKQGEYTF. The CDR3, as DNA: TGTGCCAGCAGCTTAAAACAGGGGGAGTACACCTTC. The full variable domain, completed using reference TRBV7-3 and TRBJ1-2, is GAGVSQTPSNKVTEKGKYVELRCDPISGHTALYWYRQSLGQGPEFLIYFQGTGAADDSGLPNDRFFAVRPEGSVSTLKIQRTERGDSAVYLCASSLKQGEYTFGSGTRLTVV.

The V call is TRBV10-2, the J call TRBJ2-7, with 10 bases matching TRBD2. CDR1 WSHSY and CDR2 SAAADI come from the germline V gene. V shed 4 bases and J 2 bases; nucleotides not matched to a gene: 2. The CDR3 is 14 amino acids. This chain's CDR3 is CASSGTSGTYEQYF. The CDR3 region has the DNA TGCGCCAGCAGTGGGACTAGCGGCACCTACGAGCAGTACTTC.

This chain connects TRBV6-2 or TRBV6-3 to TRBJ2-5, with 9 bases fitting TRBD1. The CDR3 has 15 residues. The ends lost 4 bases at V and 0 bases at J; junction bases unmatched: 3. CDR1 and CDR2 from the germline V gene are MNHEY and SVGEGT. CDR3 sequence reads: CASSSGTGYQETQYF. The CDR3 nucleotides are TGTGCCAGCAGTTCCGGGACAGGGTACCAAGAGACCCAGTACTTC.

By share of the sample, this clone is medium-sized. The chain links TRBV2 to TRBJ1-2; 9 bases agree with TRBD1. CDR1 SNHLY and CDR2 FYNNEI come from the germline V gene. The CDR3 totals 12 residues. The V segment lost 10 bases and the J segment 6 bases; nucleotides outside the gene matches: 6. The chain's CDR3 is CATSGTGNGYTF. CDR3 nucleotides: TGTGCCACCTCCGGGACAGGGAATGGCTACACCTTC.

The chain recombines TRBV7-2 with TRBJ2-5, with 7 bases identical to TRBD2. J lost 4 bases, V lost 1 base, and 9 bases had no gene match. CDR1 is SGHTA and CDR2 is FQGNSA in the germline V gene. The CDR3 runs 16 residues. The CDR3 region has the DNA TGTGCCAGCAGCTTAGTGTCTAGCGGTAGAAGAGAGACCCAGTACTTC. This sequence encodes CASSLVSSGRRETQYF.

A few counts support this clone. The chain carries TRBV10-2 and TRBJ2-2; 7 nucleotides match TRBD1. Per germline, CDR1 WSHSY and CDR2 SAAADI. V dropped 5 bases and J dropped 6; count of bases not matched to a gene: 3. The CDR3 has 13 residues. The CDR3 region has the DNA TGCGCCAGCAGTTTGACAGGGTCCGGGGAGCTGTTTTTT. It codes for CASSLTGSGELFF.

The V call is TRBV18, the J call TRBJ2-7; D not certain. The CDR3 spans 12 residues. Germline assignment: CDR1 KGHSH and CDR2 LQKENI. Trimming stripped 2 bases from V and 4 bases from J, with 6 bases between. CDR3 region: CASSPTGYEQYF. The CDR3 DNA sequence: TGTGCCAGCTCACCAACCGGTTACGAGCAGTACTTC.

CDR3 sequence reads: CASSLTGPDTQYF. The CDR3, as DNA: TGTGCCAGCAGCTTAACGGGCCCAGATACGCAGTATTTT. This chain links TRBV7-3 with TRBJ2-3; no definite D call. CDR1 is SGHTA and CDR2 is FQGTGA in the germline V gene. This CDR3 has 13 amino acids. V dropped 0 bases and J dropped 4 bases, with 5 bases sitting between them. Drawing the rest from reference TRBV7-3 and TRBJ2-3, the complete variable domain is GAGVSQTPSNKVTEKGKYVELRCDPISGHTALYWYRQSLGQGPEFLIYFQGTGAADDSGLPNDRFFAVRPEGSVSTLKIQRTERGDSAVYLCASSLTGPDTQYFGPGTRLTVL.

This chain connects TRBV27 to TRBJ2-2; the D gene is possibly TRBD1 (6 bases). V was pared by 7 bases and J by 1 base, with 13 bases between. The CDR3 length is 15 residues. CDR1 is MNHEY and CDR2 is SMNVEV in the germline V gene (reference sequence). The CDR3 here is CASKWLTGNTGELFF. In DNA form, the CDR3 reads TGTGCCAGCAAGTGGTTGACAGGGAACACCGGGGAGCTGTTTTTT.

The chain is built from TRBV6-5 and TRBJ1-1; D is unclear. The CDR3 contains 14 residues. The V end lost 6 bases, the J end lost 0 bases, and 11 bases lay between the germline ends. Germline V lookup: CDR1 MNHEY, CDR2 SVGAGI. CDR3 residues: CASRAPGLNTEAFF. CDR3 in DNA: TGTGCCAGCAGAGCTCCGGGTTTGAACACTGAAGCTTTCTTT.

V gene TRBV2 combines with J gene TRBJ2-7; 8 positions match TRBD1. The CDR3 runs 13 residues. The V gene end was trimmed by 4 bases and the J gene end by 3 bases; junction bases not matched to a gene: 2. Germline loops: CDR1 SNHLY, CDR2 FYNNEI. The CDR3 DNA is TGTGCCAGCAGTGTCGGACAGGGCTACGAGCAGTACTTC. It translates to CASSVGQGYEQYF.

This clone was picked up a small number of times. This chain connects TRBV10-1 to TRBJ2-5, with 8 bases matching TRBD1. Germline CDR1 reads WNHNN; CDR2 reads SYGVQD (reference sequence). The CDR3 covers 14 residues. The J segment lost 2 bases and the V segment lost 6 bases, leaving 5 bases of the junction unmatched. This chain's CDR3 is CASSEDRDQETQYF. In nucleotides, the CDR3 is TGCGCCAGCAGCGAGGACAGGGATCAAGAGACCCAGTACTTC.

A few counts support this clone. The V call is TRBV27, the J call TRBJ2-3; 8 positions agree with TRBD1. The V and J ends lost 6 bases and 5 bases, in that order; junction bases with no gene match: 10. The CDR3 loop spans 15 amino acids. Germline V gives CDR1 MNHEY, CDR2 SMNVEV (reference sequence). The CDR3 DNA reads TGTGCCAGCAGCTTCGGACAGGGATACAGAGATACGCAGTATTTT. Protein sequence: CASSFGQGYRDTQYF.